One and the same sample provided the 4 T cell receptor beta chains below, sequenced in a study of T cells in tuberculosis. Sequenced by immunoSEQ multiplex PCR; TCRdb stores in-frame clones only, minus some. Of 20,000 to 25,000 clones listed, approximately 94% are singletons. The sequenced sample consisted of PBMCs. All receptors come from a donor between 10 and 35 years old with latent tuberculosis or without tuberculosis infection. Some clones in this sample may be carry-over from other donors' samples.

This clone has only one observation. The V call is TRBV30, the J call TRBJ1-2; maybe TRBD1 (5 bases). V was cut by 2 bases and J by 3 bases, with 16 bases left in between. CDR3 length equals 15 residues. Germline CDR1 and CDR2: GTSNPN and SVGIG (reference sequence). The CDR3: CAWSPGTTADYGYTF. The CDR3 coding sequence is TGTGCCTGGAGTCCCGGGACTACCGCAGACTATGGCTACACCTTC.

This sequence joins TRBV11-3 and TRBJ1-1, with TRBD1 matching 7 bases. The germline V gene has CDR1 SGHNT and CDR2 YENEEA. J lost 4 bases, V lost 3 bases, and 11 bases had no gene match. The CDR3 spans 16 residues. CDR3 DNA sequence: TGTGCCAGCAGCTTCTTCACTCCGGGACAGAGCACTGAAGCTTTCTTT. Protein: CASSFFTPGQSTEAFF.

The chain uses TRBV2 and TRBJ2-1; 9 bases agree with TRBD1. The V and J ends lost 4 bases and 4 bases, in that order; junction bases with no gene match: 2. The CDR3 runs to 14 residues. The germline V gene has CDR1 SNHLY and CDR2 FYNNEI. CDR3 residues: CASSGQGEYNEQFF. In DNA form, the CDR3 reads TGTGCCAGCAGTGGACAGGGGGAATACAATGAGCAGTTCTTC.

The chain joins TRBV9 to TRBJ2-7; 12 nucleotides line up with TRBD1. Germline CDR1 and CDR2: SGDLS and YYNGEE. The CDR3 spans 16 residues. The ends lost 4 bases at V and 2 bases at J; junction bases unmatched: 7. The CDR3 coding sequence is TGTGCCAGCAGCCCCCCCGGGACAGGGGGCCCCTACGAGCAGTACTTC. Amino acids: CASSPPGTGGPYEQYF.